This T cell receptor beta chain was identified in a study of cytomegalovirus exposure and HLA in healthy donors. Across the whole study: Of all 400 or so donors who were genotyped, roughly 81% belonged to the Caucasian-associated ancestry cluster.

CDR1 and CDR2 from the germline V gene are SGHKS and YYEKEE (reference sequence). The CDR3 runs 16 residues. With 60 Vbeta and 13 Jbeta primers, the PCR was carried out. Profiling relied on immunoSEQ multiplex PCR, and the TCRdb table lists in-frame clones only, not all of them. The table records 150,000 or so clones, 73% of them present only once. Study-level points and caveats: Researchers reported in a later analysis that a missense DCLRE1C variant was tied to TCR beta V- and J-gene trimming. A later analysis found common viral pathogens apparently linked to several of the most significant clusters.

Concerning this clone itself: What it binds is not known. The junction and the germline gene differ at one end; a read error may be behind it.

The sequenced sample was PBMCs. This receptor was taken from a woman aged 18-29 years in good health and CMV-seronegative. The chain uses TRBV5-5 and TRBJ1-1; 10 nucleotides agree with TRBD1. The CDR3 sequence is CASSLGQGALKTEAFF. Here the CDR3 DNA reads TGTGCCAGCAGCTTGGGACAGGGGGCGCTGAAAACTGAAGCTTTCTTT.